Sequencing of this T cell receptor beta chain was carried out in a study of CD8 T cells in ankylosing spondylitis. The TCR beta libraries were generated through quantitative 5'-RACE incorporating molecular barcodes. TCRdb passed the 5' RACE reads through MiXCR, listing each CDR3 protein once. The repertoire has 270,000 or so distinct CDR3 sequences, roughly 18% of them found once; the top ten carry over 25%. This clonotype came up a few times. Its antigen is currently unknown. General study results and limits: Previously reported in reactive arthritis synovial fluid and blood were some of the motif variants. Disease-linked clones reportedly showed significant enrichment in matched ankylosing spondylitis synovial fluid.

V lost 0 bases to trimming and J lost 3 bases, with 11 bases between them. CDR1 and CDR2 (germline): MGHRA, YSYEKL. The CDR3 is 15 residues long. This clonotype originated in a male donor with ankylosing spondylitis or in good health (not recorded which). The sequenced material came from blood, either unsorted or a sorted T cell fraction (not recorded which). The chain employs TRBV4-1 and TRBJ1-2; tentatively, D is TRBD1 (5 bases). The DNA for the CDR3 is TGCGCCAGCAGCCAAGAGTGGGGGATTGACTATGGCTACACCTTC. Encoded protein: CASSQEWGIDYGYTF.